This TCR beta chain was documented in a study of graft-versus-host responses after intestinal transplantation. This CDR3 comprises 18 residues. The germline CDR1 and CDR2 sequences are MGHDK and SYGVNS. Trimming at V came to 4 bases and at J to 1 base, leaving 10 bases not matched to a gene. The method was immunoSEQ multiplex PCR; TCRdb's version includes in-frame clones alone and lacks a portion of them. The sample includes about 45,000 clones, 90% to 95% of them seen just once. Sequenced here: PBMCs, sampled 524 days after transplant. This TCR came from a human patient who received an intestinal transplant, so some T cells may come from the graft donor. This chain links TRBV25-1 with TRBJ2-2; 9 bases are shared with TRBD1. CDR3 sequence (DNA): TGTGCCAGCAGTGGTAAATTTTCGGGACAGGGGAACACCGGGGAGCTGTTTTTT. Translating gives CASSGKFSGQGNTGELFF.